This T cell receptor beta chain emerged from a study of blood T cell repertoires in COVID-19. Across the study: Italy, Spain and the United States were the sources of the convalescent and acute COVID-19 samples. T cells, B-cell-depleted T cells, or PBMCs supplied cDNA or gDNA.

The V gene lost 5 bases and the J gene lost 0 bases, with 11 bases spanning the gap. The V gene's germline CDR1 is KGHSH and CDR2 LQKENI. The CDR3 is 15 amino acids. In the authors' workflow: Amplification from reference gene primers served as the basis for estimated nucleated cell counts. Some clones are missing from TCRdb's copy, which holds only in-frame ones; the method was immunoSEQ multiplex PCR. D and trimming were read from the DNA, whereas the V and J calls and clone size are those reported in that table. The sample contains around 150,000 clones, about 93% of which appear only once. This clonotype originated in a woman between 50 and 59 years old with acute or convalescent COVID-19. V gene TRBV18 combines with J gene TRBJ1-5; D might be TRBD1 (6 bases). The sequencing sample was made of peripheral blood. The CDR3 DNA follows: TGTGCCAGCTCAGGACAGACCGGTAGCAATCAGCCCCAGCATTTT. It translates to CASSGQTGSNQPQHF.